This TCR beta chain was profiled in a study of T-cell reconstitution after alpha-beta-depleted transplantation in children (dated by TCRdb to between 2015 and 2016). With regard to the full study: Using TCR repertoire profiling, the study quantitatively followed how T-cell immune reconstitution unfolded in children after TCRalphabeta/CD19-depleted allogeneic hematopoietic cell transplantation.

The library relied on PCR. The reads were generated on an Illumina HiSeq 2500. TCR library preparation used molecular barcoding, with unique molecular identifiers applied to normalize quantification of the TCRbeta repertoire. TCRdb reanalyzed the raw reads on its own, using fastp at Q25 for trimming and MiXCR for clone calling, and kept in-frame beta chains. Each CDR3 protein appears once, grouped with its most common genes and DNA. This sample holds about 610,000 distinct CDR3 sequences; 10% were observed only once. In total, the top ten clones hold approximately 4.1% of the sample. Comments on this clonotype: Its antigen remains unidentified. Per-base qualities were not stored, and no clone one base away is much larger.

The sample consisted of PBMCs from the stem cell graft donor, taken from the stem cell graft. The clonotype was recovered from a human donor who donated a stem cell graft to a child with acute myeloid leukemia.

At the DNA level, the sequence is TGTGCCAGCAGAAGGGGGTCTGGAAACACCATATATTTT. It encodes CASRRGSGNTIYF. The rearrangement joined TRBV6-1 to TRBJ1-3, and perhaps TRBD1 as D gene, on 6 matching bases. The CDR3 runs 13 residues from the cysteine to the phenylalanine. Solely the CDR3 DNA is kept, with 39 bases framed from the first base. The germline V gene gives CDR1 as MNHNS and CDR2 as SASEGT. V is pared back by 6 bases and J by 1 base, with 7 bases lying between the germline termini.